The clone carrying this TCR beta chain was detected only once. Unmatched junction bases numbered 2, after V lost 4 bases and J lost 1 base. Germline V lookup: CDR1 SGHDT, CDR2 YYEEEE. This CDR3 contains 14 residues. The source of the sample is a study of cytotoxic CD8 clonotypes in ibrutinib-treated CLL. TCRdb's copy holds only in-frame clones and misses some; the assay was immunoSEQ multiplex PCR. Of 200,000 to 250,000 clones listed, roughly three quarters are singletons. This TCR came from a human donor with chronic lymphocytic leukemia. The sequenced sample was PBMCs, obtained after 12 months of ibrutinib treatment. This chain connects TRBV5-6 to TRBJ2-7; 10 bases agree with TRBD2. CDR3 loop: CASSVSGRSYEQYF. CDR3 DNA sequence: TGTGCCAGCAGCGTTAGCGGGAGGTCCTACGAGCAGTACTTC.